This T cell receptor beta chain is drawn from a study of T cell responses to AZD1222 COVID-19 vaccine (dated by TCRdb to the early 2020s). A note on the overall study: TCR sequencing was performed for about 250 trial participants, of whom around 200 were given two doses of AZD1222 and about 25 were given two doses of MenACWY control vaccine. Trial participants were enrolled by age into 18-55, 56-69 and 70-plus year subgroups, with around 150, 28 and 57 TCR-sequenced participants respectively. Study-wide findings and limitations: Most participants were white British and females outnumbered males, and the authors suggested that clonal diversity may have been underestimated. The 56-69-year group was small, and its depth increase did not reach significance, likely because of low power. Reportedly, close to half of the unique spike-specific TCRs recognized epitopes lying outside the regions that are mutated in the B.1.351 and B.1.1.7 variants. Conclusions about previously exposed vaccinees are limited, since just five or six AZD1222 recipients were seropositive for SARS-CoV-2 at baseline. CD4 TCRs associated with the vaccine covered the entire spike protein, and the dominant responses were in regions 160-218 and 743-854. Because no samples from the day 14 peak response were available, repertoires could be characterized only after the peak T cell response. A significant rise in spike-specific TCR breadth and depth was observed after two AZD1222 doses relative to day 0 and relative to MenACWY recipients.

The CDR3 regions of human TCRbeta chains were subjected to immunosequencing. Processing in the source paper ran as follows. Repertoire TCRs were checked for matches against a reference library of SARS-CoV-2-specific TCRs that had been generated using the MIRA antigen-specificity platform. Breadth meant the fraction of unique TCRs that were SARS-CoV-2-associated, whereas depth meant the fraction of total T cells that were SARS-CoV-2-associated. Using the MIRA data, every spike-specific TCR was mapped to the spike region that the TCR reacted to and assigned to either a CD4 or a CD8 class. Log10-transformed breadth and depth values were compared by one-way ANOVA with Sidak's multiple comparisons tests. TCRdb stores this immuneACCESS table with in-frame sequences only. Part of the clones is absent; in the studies checked, under half of the shortfall reflects unresolved V genes, and no reason is known for the rest. Clone size and the V and J calls come from that table; the DNA yielded D and trimming. The sample records tens of thousands of clones, about nine tenths of which are singletons. The ten largest clonotypes hold about 5% of the sample.

The time point tag for this specimen amounts to: about 28 days (+/-7) after the second vaccine dose. Because spike-specific TCR depth and breadth did not differ between the two schedules, AZD1222 recipients who got a second dose at roughly 4 weeks were pooled with those who got a second dose at roughly 12 weeks. Vaccinee samples came from UK trials COV001 and COV002, including a single-blind randomized controlled phase 2/3 trial of AZD1222 (ChAdOx1 nCoV-19) in healthy adults. For TCRbeta chain sequencing, PBMC samples were collected from trial participants at day 0 and at day 28 after the second dose. Concerning this clone itself: The antigen it recognizes is unknown. The sample holds no much larger clone one base away, and base qualities are not on file.

Trimming leaves V shorter by 5 bases and J shorter by 4 bases, with the junction holding 2 bases beyond the gene matches. CDR1 and CDR2 were assigned from the germline V gene (reference sequence) as SEHNR and FQNEAQ. The CDR3 goes from the cysteine to the phenylalanine over 14 residues. The DNA shown is the 42-base CDR3, in frame from base 1. The sequence is built from TRBV7-9 and TRBJ1-5; TRBD1 fits 10 bases in the junction. Here the sequenced sample was peripheral blood, taken 28 days after the second AZD1222 dose. This sequence originates from an adult who received the AZD1222 COVID-19 vaccine. In nucleotides, the sequence is TGTGCCAGCAGCAGACAGGGGGCAAATCAGCCCCAGCATTTT. Its amino acids are CASSRQGANQPQHF. The reference TRBV7-9 and TRBJ1-5 proteins fill in what lies around the CDR3, so the full variable domain reads DTGVSQNPRHKITKRGQNVTFRCDPISEHNRLYWYRQTLGQGPEFLTYFQNEAQLEKSRLLSDRFSAERPKGSFSTLEIQRTEQGDSAMYLCASSRQGANQPQHFGDGTRLSIL.